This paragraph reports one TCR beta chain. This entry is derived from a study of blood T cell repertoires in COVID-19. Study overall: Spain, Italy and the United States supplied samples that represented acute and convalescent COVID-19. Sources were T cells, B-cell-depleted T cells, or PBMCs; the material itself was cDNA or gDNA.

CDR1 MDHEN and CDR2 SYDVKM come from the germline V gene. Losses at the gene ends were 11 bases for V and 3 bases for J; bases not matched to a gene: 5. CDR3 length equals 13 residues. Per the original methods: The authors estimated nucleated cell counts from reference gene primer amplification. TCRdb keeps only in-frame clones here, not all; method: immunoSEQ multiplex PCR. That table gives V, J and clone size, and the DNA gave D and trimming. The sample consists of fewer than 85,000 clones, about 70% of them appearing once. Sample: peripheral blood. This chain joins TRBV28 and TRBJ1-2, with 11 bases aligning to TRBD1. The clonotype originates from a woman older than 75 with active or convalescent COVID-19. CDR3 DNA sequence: TGTGCCGCCTCGGGACAGGGGGACTATGGCTACACCTTC. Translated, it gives CAASGQGDYGYTF.